What follows are 18 T cell receptor beta chains derived from one specimen sequenced in a study of T-cell memory formation after mild COVID-19. TCRdb redid the calling of the 5' RACE reads with MiXCR, one entry per CDR3 protein. The sample contains some 180,000 distinct CDR3 sequences, about 18% of which appear only once. Specimen: PBMCs or a T cell subset sorted from them (not recorded which). The receptors here all came from a man younger than 30 who had mild COVID-19 (a few samples of this study predate the infection). Cell type and time point are not known.

This clonotype was detected only a few times. V is TRBV7-8 and J is TRBJ2-2, with 8 bases that match TRBD1. The ends lost 3 bases at V and 5 bases at J; junction bases unmatched: 8. This CDR3 has 16 residues. The germline V gene has CDR1 SGHVS and CDR2 FQNEAQ. The CDR3: CASSFRQGIGTGELFF. CDR3 nucleotides: TGTGCCAGCAGCTTTCGACAGGGGATTGGGACCGGGGAGCTGTTTTTT. The entire variable domain, with the rest obtained from reference TRBV7-8 and TRBJ2-2, is as follows: GAGVSQSPRYKVAKRGQDVALRCDPISGHVSLFWYQQALGQGPEFLTYFQNEAQLDKSGLPSDRFFAERPEGSVSTLKIQRTQQEDSAVYLCASSFRQGIGTGELFFGEGSRLTVL.

The chain couples TRBV4-3 to TRBJ1-1; a weak D match, TRBD1 (6 bases). The V gene lost 1 base and the J gene lost 0 bases, with 15 bases spanning the gap. CDR3 length: 17 residues. Per germline, CDR1 LGHNA and CDR2 YSLEER. Here the CDR3 reads CASSQVGRDTLNTEAFF. The DNA of the CDR3 is TGCGCCAGCAGCCAAGTCGGTAGGGACACTCTGAACACTGAAGCTTTCTTT.

This clonotype was seen ten or more times. In DNA form, the CDR3 reads TGTGCCAGCAGCCAGCTCAACCGCGGGGAGCTGTTTTTT. Translating gives CASSQLNRGELFF. The genes are TRBV7-2 and TRBJ2-2; D gene ambiguous. There are 13 residues in the CDR3. The germline gives CDR1 SGHTA, CDR2 FQGNSA. Trimming took 5 bases from V and 7 from J, leaving 11 bases between them.

This clonotype was observed a few times. The chain is built from TRBV7-2 and TRBJ1-5; no clear D gene. The CDR3 extends over 16 amino acids. Germline V gene data show CDR1 as SGHTA and CDR2 as FQGNSA. Trimming took 1 base from V and 0 from J, leaving 10 bases between them. CDR3 region: CASSLEVGISNQPQHF. The CDR3 DNA reads TGTGCCAGCAGCTTAGAAGTTGGGATTAGCAATCAGCCCCAGCATTTT. Variable domain in full (rest from reference TRBV7-2 and TRBJ1-5): GAGVSQSPSNKVTEKGKDVELRCDPISGHTALYWYRQSLGQGLEFLIYFQGNSAPDKSGLPSDRFSAERTGGSVSTLTIQRTQQEDSAVYLCASSLEVGISNQPQHFGDGTRLSIL.

The table lists this clonotype with a few counts. This sequence joins TRBV9 and TRBJ2-3; TRBD1 agrees at 9 bases. The germline gives CDR1 SGDLS, CDR2 YYNGEE. V lost 0 bases, J lost 5 bases, and 7 bases stayed unmatched. The CDR3 has 16 amino acids. CDR3 amino acids: CASSVDRTGARDTQYF. DNA of the CDR3: TGTGCCAGCAGCGTAGACCGGACAGGGGCGAGAGATACGCAGTATTTT. Supplemented by reference TRBV9 and TRBJ2-3, the full variable domain reads DSGVTQTPKHLITATGQRVTLRCSPRSGDLSVYWYQQSLDQGLQFLIQYYNGEERAKGNILERFSAQQFPDLHSELNLSSLELGDSALYFCASSVDRTGARDTQYFGPGTRLTVL.

V is TRBV20-1 and J is TRBJ2-4; D is unresolved. CDR3 size: 13 residues. Germline V lookup: CDR1 DFQATT, CDR2 SNEGSKA (reference sequence). V was pared by 6 bases and J by 2 bases, with 11 bases between. CDR3 loop: CSAPTVPKNIQYF. CDR3 nucleotides: TGCAGTGCACCTACAGTTCCCAAAAACATTCAGTACTTC.

V is TRBV7-2 and J is TRBJ2-7; D gene uncertain. Trimming removed 3 bases from V and 3 bases from J, with 9 bases in between. Germline assignment: CDR1 SGHTA and CDR2 FQGNSA. This CDR3 is 13 amino acids long. CDR3 DNA sequence: TGTGCCAGCAGCTTGTACGGATACTACGAGCAGTACTTC. It is translated as CASSLYGYYEQYF.

This clonotype was picked up a small number of times. The V gene is TRBV20-1, the J gene TRBJ2-3; 12 bases are a match to TRBD2. The V and J ends lost 4 bases and 3 bases, in that order; junction bases with no gene match: 2. The CDR3 consists of 14 residues. Germline V gives CDR1 DFQATT, CDR2 SNEGSKA (reference sequence). The CDR3 is CSANLAGGTDTQYF. The CDR3 DNA reads TGCAGTGCTAACCTAGCGGGGGGGACAGATACGCAGTATTTT.

The sample holds a few counts of this clonotype. This chain connects TRBV3-1 to TRBJ2-1; perhaps TRBD1 as D (5 bases). The CDR3 covers 14 residues. Trimming took off 1 base at V and 10 bases at J, with 14 bases between the two ends. CDR1 LGHDT and CDR2 YNNKEL come from the germline V gene (reference sequence). For the CDR3, the DNA is TGTGCCAGCAGCCAAGGGGGCCAGCGTCGGGAGCAGTTCTTC. Encoded protein: CASSQGGQRREQFF.

J is TRBJ2-2 and V is TRBV5-1, with TRBD1 matching 8 bases. V trimming: 0 bases; J trimming: 5 bases; junction bases outside the gene matches: 6. Germline values: CDR1 SGHRS, CDR2 YFSETQ. CDR3 length equals 16 residues. CDR3 nucleotides: TGCGCCAGCAGCTTGGGTCGCAGGGGGCTTACCGGGGAGCTGTTTTTT. Encoded protein: CASSLGRRGLTGELFF. Full variable domain (rest looked up from reference TRBV5-1 and TRBJ2-2): KAGVTQTPRYLIKTRGQQVTLSCSPISGHRSVSWYQQTPGQGLQFLFEYFSETQRNKGNFPGRFSGRQFSNSRSEMNVSTLELGDSALYLCASSLGRRGLTGELFFGEGSRLTVL.

This chain uses TRBV7-7 with TRBJ2-2; the D is unclear. The length of the CDR3 is 14 residues. The germline V gene has CDR1 SSHAT and CDR2 FNYEAQ (reference sequence). The germline V and J ends were trimmed by 0 bases and 4 bases, with 6 bases remaining between them. CDR3 residues: CASSLAQFTGELFF. CDR3 in DNA: TGTGCCAGCAGCTTAGCACAGTTCACCGGGGAGCTGTTTTTT.

Ten or more counts support this clonotype. The rearrangement links TRBV12-3 or TRBV12-4 to TRBJ1-5; D unclear. The CDR3 spans 11 residues. The V end was cut by 8 bases, the J end by 7 bases, with 9 bases between. The DNA of the CDR3 is TGTGCCAGCGGGAGCGGGCAGCCCCAGCATTTT. Its protein is CASGSGQPQHF.

This clonotype has a handful of counts. This chain connects TRBV11-2 to TRBJ1-2; D gene ambiguous. There are 12 residues in the CDR3. V lost 3 bases and J 6 bases, leaving 8 bases between the germline ends. The germline gives CDR1 SGHAT, CDR2 FQNNGV. The CDR3 region has the DNA TGTGCCAGCAGCTTGATGGTGGATGGCTACACCTTC. It translates to CASSLMVDGYTF. The complete variable domain, with remaining parts taken from reference TRBV11-2 and TRBJ1-2, reads EAGVAQSPRYKIIEKRQSVAFWCNPISGHATLYWYQQILGQGPKLLIQFQNNGVVDDSQLPKDRFSAERLKGVDSTLKIQPAKLEDSAVYLCASSLMVDGYTFGSGTRLTVV.

This clonotype was picked up many times. The V gene is TRBV5-1, the J gene TRBJ1-1, with D possibly being TRBD1 (6 bases). V shed 2 bases and J shed 1 base, with 12 bases lying between them. Germline CDR1 SGHRS, CDR2 YFSETQ. The CDR3 is 15 amino acids. The CDR3 bases are TGCGCCAGCAGCTTCGCAGGGGACACGAACACTGAAGCTTTCTTT. Protein: CASSFAGDTNTEAFF. Looking up the rest from reference TRBV5-1 and TRBJ1-1 gives the full variable domain: KAGVTQTPRYLIKTRGQQVTLSCSPISGHRSVSWYQQTPGQGLQFLFEYFSETQRNKGNFPGRFSGRQFSNSRSEMNVSTLELGDSALYLCASSFAGDTNTEAFFGQGTRLTVV.

This clonotype appeared a few times. V and J are TRBV7-2 and TRBJ2-7; possibly TRBD1 for D (5 bases). V was clipped by 5 bases and J by 7 bases, with 15 bases between them. The CDR3 spans 13 residues. Germline CDR1 SGHTA, CDR2 FQGNSA. CDR3 sequence (DNA): TGTGCCAGCAGCCTCCAAGGGGCCGGAGAGCAGTACTTC. Its protein product is CASSLQGAGEQYF.

The chain carries TRBV7-9 and TRBJ1-2; a weak D match, TRBD1 (6 bases). The CDR3 spans 15 residues. CDR1 is SEHNR, CDR2 FQNEAQ, per germline (reference sequence). Trimming removed 1 base from V and 4 bases from J, with 13 bases in between. Written as DNA, the CDR3 is TGTGCCAGCAGCTTAGGGACAGCTAATCCCTATGGCTACACCTTC. Amino acids: CASSLGTANPYGYTF.

There are a few counts of this clonotype. The V gene is TRBV25-1, the J gene TRBJ2-5; D uncertain. V dropped 5 bases and J dropped 1 base, with 8 bases sitting between them. Germline V gene lookup returns CDR1 MGHDK and CDR2 SYGVNS. The CDR3 totals 13 residues. The DNA of the CDR3 is TGTGCCAGCAGTATAGGAGTCCAAGAGACCCAGTACTTC. Translated: CASSIGVQETQYF.

The J gene is TRBJ2-5, the V gene TRBV5-1; 7 nucleotides line up with TRBD2. CDR3 length: 13 residues. J lost 4 bases, V lost 8 bases, and 8 bases had no gene match. From germline, CDR1 is SGHRS and CDR2 YFSETQ. CDR3 nucleotides: TGCGCCAGTTGGGAGGGGTCGGGAGAGACCCAGTACTTC. This encodes CASWEGSGETQYF.